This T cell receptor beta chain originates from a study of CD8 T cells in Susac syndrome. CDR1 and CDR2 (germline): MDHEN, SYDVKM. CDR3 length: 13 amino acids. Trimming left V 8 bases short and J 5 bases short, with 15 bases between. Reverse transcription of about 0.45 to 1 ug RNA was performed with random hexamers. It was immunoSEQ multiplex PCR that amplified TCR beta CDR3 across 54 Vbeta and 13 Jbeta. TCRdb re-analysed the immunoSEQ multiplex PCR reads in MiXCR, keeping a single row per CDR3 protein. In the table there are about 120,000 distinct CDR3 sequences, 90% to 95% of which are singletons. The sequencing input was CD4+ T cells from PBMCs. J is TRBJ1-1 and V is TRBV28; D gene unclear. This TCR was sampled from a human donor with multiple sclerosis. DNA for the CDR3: TGTGCCAGCGCTGATTGGGAGTGGACTGAAGCTTTCTTT. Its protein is CASADWEWTEAFF.